This T cell receptor beta chain was recorded in a study of tumor-infiltrating lymphocytes in primary liver carcinoma. Overall study context: Stage T1-T3 N0M0 tumors spanned about 4.2 to 11 cm. Productive TCRbeta read yields ran from roughly 3.9 to 6.8 million per sample and were similar between tissues.

Germline values: CDR1 MDHEN, CDR2 SYDVKM. The V gene end was trimmed by 5 bases and the J gene end by 4 bases; junction bases not matched to a gene: 8. This CDR3 is 15 amino acids long. The authors took blood RNA from unsorted whole blood and also extracted germline DNA. Preoperatively, peripheral blood was drawn, approximately 4 milliliters in total. Reverse transcription of 500 ng total RNA with a constant-region primer produced TCR beta cDNA. Employing slightly modified ARM-PCR, three nested multiplex PCR rounds were run, and these gave rise to the TCR beta libraries. With TRBV1-TRBV30 forward primers and a C-beta reverse primer, the first two PCR rounds were run for approximately 10 cycles each. Via MiXCR, TCRdb re-called the multiplex PCR reads, giving one row per CDR3 protein. The sample shows approximately 330,000 distinct CDR3 sequences, about two thirds of them seen only once. Ten or more counts support this clonotype.

The chain has TRBV28 and TRBJ1-5; 7 nucleotides agree with TRBD1. This TCR came from a man aged 35-49 years with primary liver carcinoma and hepatitis B virus infection. The sequencing input was peripheral blood. The CDR3 DNA reads as TGTGCCAGCAGTACGGGACAGATCCTTAATCAGCCCCAGCATTTT. Encoded protein: CASSTGQILNQPQHF.